These 30 T cell receptor beta chains share one sample of origin, sequenced in a study of identical twins' blood T cells. TCRdb redid the calling of the 5' RACE reads with MiXCR, one entry per CDR3 protein. The sample shows 350,000 to 400,000 distinct CDR3 sequences, around 30% of them seen only once. Sequences were obtained from PBMCs. These receptors all come from a woman aged 18 to 55 in good health.

The rearrangement uses TRBV6-2 or TRBV6-3 and TRBJ1-4, with 11 nucleotides matching TRBD1. CDR1 is MNHEY, CDR2 SVGEGT, per germline. This CDR3 contains 16 residues. Trimming took 7 bases from V and 7 from J; bases not matched to a gene: 11. The CDR3 nucleotides read TGTGCCAGCATGGAGGACAGGGGGCGAATTGGTGAAAAACTGTTTTTT. Amino acids: CASMEDRGRIGEKLFF.

This clonotype was seen a handful of times. The V call is TRBV4-2, the J call TRBJ2-7; the D is unclear. The CDR3 is made up of 14 amino acids. The germline CDR1 and CDR2 sequences are LGHNA and YNFKEQ. Trimming removed 3 bases at V and 1 base at J, with 10 bases between. The DNA of the CDR3 is TGTGCCAGCAGCCAGCCACCCATTTCCTACGAGCAGTACTTC. This codes for CASSQPPISYEQYF.

The chain uses TRBV29-1 and TRBJ2-7; 8 nucleotides align to TRBD1. J gave up 2 bases and V 4 bases, and 4 bases lay outside the gene matches. Germline values: CDR1 SQVTM, CDR2 ANQGSEA. The CDR3 is made up of 13 amino acids. The CDR3 DNA sequence: TGCAGCGTTGTGCACAGGGGGACCTACGAGCAGTACTTC. Encoded protein: CSVVHRGTYEQYF.

This clonotype was found a few times. The J gene is TRBJ1-3, the V gene TRBV5-1; the D is unclear. CDR3 length equals 13 residues. Germline-derived CDR1 and CDR2 are SGHRS and YFSETQ. Trimming removed 0 bases from V and 2 bases from J, with 3 bases in between. The CDR3 reads CASSLEPGNTIYF. The CDR3 DNA is TGCGCCAGCAGCTTGGAACCTGGAAACACCATATATTTT. The full variable domain, rest sourced from reference TRBV5-1 and TRBJ1-3, is KAGVTQTPRYLIKTRGQQVTLSCSPISGHRSVSWYQQTPGQGLQFLFEYFSETQRNKGNFPGRFSGRQFSNSRSEMNVSTLELGDSALYLCASSLEPGNTIYFGEGSWLTVV.

The V gene is TRBV6-6, the J gene TRBJ1-1; TRBD1 might be the D (6 bases). With 0 bases removed from V and 2 bases from J, the gap between germline ends came to 16 bases. The CDR3 runs to 17 residues. Germline V CDR1 and CDR2: MNHNY, SVGAGI (reference sequence). The CDR3 protein is CASSYSFLLQGNTEAFF. CDR3 coding DNA: TGTGCCAGCAGTTACTCGTTTCTTTTACAGGGAAACACTGAAGCTTTCTTT.

The CDR3 is CASSLGLAGGTGELFF. For the CDR3, the DNA is TGTGCCAGCAGTTTGGGGCTAGCGGGAGGAACCGGGGAGCTGTTTTTT. The chain is built from TRBV12-3 or TRBV12-4 and TRBJ2-2, with 11 bases that match TRBD2. This CDR3 is 16 amino acids long. V lost 3 bases, J lost 5 bases, and 5 bases stayed unmatched.

The table lists this clonotype with a few counts. The chain is built from TRBV29-1 and TRBJ1-2; D is uncertain. Per germline, CDR1 SQVTM and CDR2 ANQGSEA. The CDR3 has 13 amino acids. Trimming left V 0 bases short and J 12 bases short, with 17 bases between. CDR3 amino acids: CSVEDLSGLRNTF. CDR3 sequence (DNA): TGCAGCGTTGAAGATCTTTCAGGATTGCGCAACACCTTC.

The V and J genes are TRBV5-1 and TRBJ1-1, with D possibly being TRBD1 (6 bases). The CDR3 spans 15 residues. Looked up from germline, CDR1 is SGHRS and CDR2 is YFSETQ. With 5 bases removed from V and 2 bases from J, the gap between germline ends came to 16 bases. The CDR3 bases are TGCGCCAGCAGTAACCAGGACAGAGCCAACACTGAAGCTTTCTTT. It yields the protein CASSNQDRANTEAFF. Using reference TRBV5-1 and TRBJ1-1 for the parts outside the CDR3, the full variable domain is KAGVTQTPRYLIKTRGQQVTLSCSPISGHRSVSWYQQTPGQGLQFLFEYFSETQRNKGNFPGRFSGRQFSNSRSEMNVSTLELGDSALYLCASSNQDRANTEAFFGQGTRLTVV.

This clonotype came up many times. The J gene is TRBJ1-1, the V gene TRBV19; 7 nucleotides match TRBD1. Trimming took 5 bases from V and 3 from J; bases not matched to a gene: 9. From germline, CDR1 is LNHDA and CDR2 SQIVND (reference sequence). The CDR3 totals 15 residues. The CDR3 DNA sequence: TGTGCCAGTAGTTCCCGGACAGGATCGTACACTGAAGCTTTCTTT. It codes for CASSSRTGSYTEAFF.

This chain links TRBV4-3 with TRBJ2-1; either TRBD1 or TRBD2 may supply D (5 bases each). The CDR3 has 15 residues. Trimming took 0 bases from V and 6 from J, leaving 12 bases between them. Germline assignment: CDR1 LGHNA and CDR2 YSLEER. The CDR3 DNA follows: TGCGCCAGCAGCCAAGAGAGCGGACAAGTCAATGAGCAGTTCTTC. It codes for CASSQESGQVNEQFF.

This clonotype has more than one count but fewer than ten. This chain links TRBV11-2 with TRBJ2-2; D call uncertain. The germline V gene encodes CDR1 SGHAT and CDR2 FQNNGV. This CDR3 contains 17 residues. The V and J ends lost 0 bases and 5 bases respectively, with 16 bases between them. CDR3 protein: CASSLDVGITRTGELFF. DNA for the CDR3: TGTGCCAGCAGCTTAGACGTGGGTATCACGCGGACCGGGGAGCTGTTTTTT. Looking up the rest from reference TRBV11-2 and TRBJ2-2 gives the full variable domain: EAGVAQSPRYKIIEKRQSVAFWCNPISGHATLYWYQQILGQGPKLLIQFQNNGVVDDSQLPKDRFSAERLKGVDSTLKIQPAKLEDSAVYLCASSLDVGITRTGELFFGEGSRLTVL.

As concerns this clonotype: The junction shows a germline mismatch at one end, possibly a read error. The chain joins TRBV9 to TRBJ1-2, with D uncertain. The CDR3 sequence is 14 residues long. CDR1 SGDLS and CDR2 YYNGEE come from the germline V gene. CDR3 in amino acids: CASSVVSGYYGYAF. CDR3 in DNA: TGTGCCAGCAGCGTAGTATCGGGGTACTATGGCTACGCCTTC.

A few counts support this clonotype. The chain has TRBV5-6 and TRBJ1-1; D gene uncertain. CDR1 is SGHDT, CDR2 YYEEEE, per germline. V lost 3 bases to trimming and J lost 1 base, with 10 bases between them. The CDR3 runs 14 residues. CDR3 nucleotides: TGTGCCAGCAGCTGGGATTGGACGAACACTGAAGCTTTCTTT. Amino acids: CASSWDWTNTEAFF. Using reference TRBV5-6 and TRBJ1-1 for the parts outside the CDR3, the full variable domain is DAGVTQSPTHLIKTRGQQVTLRCSPKSGHDTVSWYQQALGQGPQFIFQYYEEEERQRGNFPDRFSGHQFPNYSSELNVNALLLGDSALYLCASSWDWTNTEAFFGQGTRLTVV.

The sample holds a few counts of this clonotype. This rearrangement joins TRBV11-2 to TRBJ1-3; D is undetermined. Per the germline V gene, CDR1 is SGHAT and CDR2 is FQNNGV. The CDR3 loop spans 16 amino acids. Trimming took off 2 bases at V and 0 bases at J, with 11 bases between the two ends. DNA of the CDR3: TGTGCCAGCAGCTTACGTCAGGCGATCTCTGGAAACACCATATATTTT. This encodes CASSLRQAISGNTIYF.

This clonotype was seen at least ten times. The chain is built from TRBV20-1 and TRBJ1-3; D is unclear. This CDR3 has 11 residues. The germline gives CDR1 DFQATT, CDR2 SNEGSKA (reference sequence). V lost 4 bases and J 13 bases, leaving 14 bases between the germline ends. The CDR3 is CSATLYDSIYF. CDR3 sequence (DNA): TGCAGTGCTACCCTATACGACTCAATATATTTT.

This clonotype was counted many times. The V and J genes are TRBV12-3 or TRBV12-4 and TRBJ1-2, with TRBD1 matching 9 bases. The trim removed 3 bases at V and 2 bases at J, leaving 7 bases unmatched. The CDR3 extends over 16 amino acids. CDR3 in amino acids: CASSLGTGNPNYGYTF. The CDR3 DNA follows: TGTGCCAGCAGTTTGGGGACAGGGAATCCCAACTATGGCTACACCTTC.

This clonotype was seen ten or more times. This chain connects TRBV19 to TRBJ1-3; the D is unclear. CDR1 is LNHDA, CDR2 SQIVND, per germline (reference sequence). The CDR3 is 12 amino acids. V was trimmed by 5 bases and J by 5 bases, leaving 7 bases between them. The CDR3 sequence is CASSADRNTIYF. The DNA for the CDR3 is TGTGCCAGTAGTGCCGATCGAAACACCATATATTTT.

This CDR3 reads CASRGGLTSSYEQYF. The CDR3 nucleotides read TGCGCCAGCAGAGGGGGACTGACAAGCTCCTACGAGCAGTACTTC. This sequence joins TRBV5-1 and TRBJ2-7; D possibly matches TRBD1 or TRBD2 (6 bases each). CDR3 size: 15 residues. V was shortened by 5 bases and J by 0 bases, with 15 bases between the two germline ends. Germline CDR1 SGHRS, CDR2 YFSETQ. Full variable domain (outside the CDR3, taken from reference TRBV5-1 and TRBJ2-7): KAGVTQTPRYLIKTRGQQVTLSCSPISGHRSVSWYQQTPGQGLQFLFEYFSETQRNKGNFPGRFSGRQFSNSRSEMNVSTLELGDSALYLCASRGGLTSSYEQYFGPGTRLTVT.

As to this clonotype: This clone may be a read error of a much larger clone one base away. The chain carries TRBV20-1 and TRBJ2-4; D is possibly TRBD2 (6 bases). Germline V gene data show CDR1 as DFQATT and CDR2 as SNEGSKA (reference sequence). V lost 7 bases and J lost 10, with 14 bases in between. The CDR3 contains 11 residues. The CDR3 reads CSVREGTIQYF. The CDR3 bases are TGCAGTGTTAGGGAAGGGACTATTCAGTACTTC.

The rearrangement joins TRBV5-5 to TRBJ2-5; a weak D match, TRBD1 (5 bases). This CDR3 spans 13 amino acids. Per germline, CDR1 SGHKS and CDR2 YYEKEE (reference sequence). V dropped 6 bases and J dropped 1 base, with 10 bases sitting between them. CDR3 region: CASTLGAQETQYF. The DNA for the CDR3 is TGTGCCAGCACCCTTGGGGCCCAAGAGACCCAGTACTTC.

Comment on this clonotype: One junction end does not reproduce the germline sequence, and a read error may be involved. CDR3 nucleotides: TGTGCCGGCAGCCGGACAGGGTCGGGATATGACTATGGCTACACCTTC. It codes for CAGSRTGSGYDYGYTF. The V and J genes are TRBV14 and TRBJ1-2; 8 bases fit TRBD1. In germline, CDR1 is SGHDN, CDR2 FVKESK. The CDR3 runs to 16 residues.

This rearrangement joins TRBV28 to TRBJ2-7, with 9 nucleotides matching TRBD1. This CDR3 is built from 15 residues. V lost 7 bases to trimming and J lost 4 bases; unmatched junction nucleotides: 11. CDR1 is MDHEN and CDR2 is SYDVKM in the germline V gene. Written as DNA, the CDR3 is TGTGCCAGCACCGCCGGGGGACAGGGACGTTACGAGCAGTACTTC. Protein: CASTAGGQGRYEQYF.

This clonotype has more than one count but fewer than ten. V is TRBV11-2 and J is TRBJ1-4; a weak D match, TRBD1 (6 bases). This CDR3 comprises 16 residues. The V end was cut by 5 bases, the J end by 1 base, with 14 bases between. Germline V lookup: CDR1 SGHAT, CDR2 FQNNGV. CDR3 in amino acids: CASSPPRGQTNEKLFF. CDR3 bases: TGTGCCAGCAGCCCACCGCGGGGACAAACTAATGAAAAACTGTTTTTT.

Comment on this clonotype: A much more abundant neighbour one base away suggests this may be a read error. The chain couples TRBV29-1 to TRBJ1-1; a weak D match, TRBD1 (6 bases). This CDR3 contains 15 residues. CDR1 is SQVTM and CDR2 is ANQGSEA in the germline V gene. The CDR3 protein is CGVEDFTGYTTEAFF. The CDR3 region has the DNA TGCGGCGTTGAAGATTTCACAGGGTATACCACTGAAGCTTTCTTT.

The genes are TRBV11-3 and TRBJ2-3; D ambiguous. CDR1 SGHNT and CDR2 YENEEA come from the germline V gene. The CDR3 totals 16 residues. V was cut by 3 bases and J by 0 bases, with 13 bases left in between. The CDR3 DNA is TGTGCCAGCAGCTTGATGGCCGGGCCTAGCACAGATACGCAGTATTTT. It yields the protein CASSLMAGPSTDTQYF.

This clonotype showed up many times. This chain joins TRBV6-1 and TRBJ1-6; no firm D call. CDR1 and CDR2 (germline): MNHNS, SASEGT. Trimming stripped 7 bases from V and 7 bases from J, with 11 bases between. The CDR3 covers 13 residues. In DNA, the CDR3 is TGTGCCAGCATGACGGAGTCGAATTCACCCCTCCACTTT. Translating gives CASMTESNSPLHF.

The V gene is TRBV20-1, the J gene TRBJ2-7; tentatively, D is TRBD1 (5 bases). Trimming shortened V by 4 bases and J by 4 bases, and 14 bases separated the two germline ends. The CDR3 sequence is 13 residues long. Germline loops: CDR1 DFQATT, CDR2 SNEGSKA (reference sequence). CDR3 protein: CSATGIDRYEQYF. Written as DNA, the CDR3 is TGCAGTGCTACAGGGATAGATAGATACGAGCAGTACTTC.

The chain combines TRBV20-1 with TRBJ2-1, with D unresolved. Trimming removed 2 bases from V and 4 bases from J, with 3 bases in between. Germline V gene sequence: CDR1 DFQATT, CDR2 SNEGSKA (reference sequence). This CDR3 spans 11 amino acids. CDR3 in DNA: TGCAGTGCTAGACTTTACAATGAGCAGTTCTTC. Protein sequence: CSARLYNEQFF.

This clonotype turned up a few times. As DNA, the CDR3 is TGTGCCAGCAAAGACACCGGCTCCATGAACACTGAAGCTTTCTTT. Amino acid sequence: CASKDTGSMNTEAFF. V and J are TRBV6-5 and TRBJ1-1; the D is unclear. V lost 7 bases, J lost 0 bases, and 15 bases lay in between. Germline V CDR1 and CDR2: MNHEY, SVGAGI. The length of the CDR3 is 15 residues.

A few counts support this clonotype. CDR3 sequence (DNA): TGTGCCAGCAGTTACGCGGGAGTTTCCACCGGGGAGCTGTTTTTT. It translates to CASSYAGVSTGELFF. The chain is built from TRBV6-2 or TRBV6-3 and TRBJ2-2; the match to TRBD2 covers 7 bases. Germline CDR1 MNHEY, CDR2 SVGEGT. This CDR3 contains 15 residues. V gave up 2 bases and J gave up 4 bases; unmatched junction bases: 4.